The rows below give T cell receptor beta chains drawn from one sample of a study of blood T cell repertoires in COVID-19. Using immunoSEQ multiplex PCR, the repertoire was profiled, and TCRdb retains in-frame clones only, with some absent. The table shows approximately 150,000 clones, with approximately 86% occurring only once. Material: peripheral blood. The receptors come from a man aged 70-80 years with acute or convalescent COVID-19. The CDR3 runs from the conserved cysteine through the conserved F or W. Each record gives: CDR3 length, J gene, clone size, D gene, V gene, CDR3 DNA, CDR3 protein. The D gene is left open where the match is weak. Not all rows give a size; the values are once, few, many and, for expanded clones, a class.

15 TRBJ2-2 - - TRBV18 TGTGCCAGCTCACATAGAGGCCCGGGCACCGGGGAGCTGTTTTTT CASSHRGPGTGELFF
14 TRBJ1-2 - - TRBV20-1 TGCAGTGCTAGTTTGGCAGGGGATAACTATGGCTACACCTTC CSASLAGDNYGYTF
13 TRBJ2-7 few - TRBV5-1 TGCGCCAGCAGCTCCCCGGGGGTTCGAGAGCAGTACTTC CASSSPGVREQYF
13 TRBJ2-7 - - TRBV5-8 TGTGCCAGCGGCTATAGACTACTTGGTAAGCAGTACTTC CASGYRLLGKQYF
15 TRBJ2-7 - TRBD1 TRBV28 TGTGCCAGCAGACCTGGGACAGGGGGCTCCTACGAGCAGTACTTC CASRPGTGGSYEQYF
14 TRBJ2-7 - TRBD2 TRBV19 TGTGCCAGTAGCCAATCTAGCGGGGGCTACGAGCAGTACTTC CASSQSSGGYEQYF
14 TRBJ2-3 - - TRBV19 TGTGCCAGTAGTGCCCGATCACTAGGGGATACGCAGTATTTT CASSARSLGDTQYF
13 TRBJ2-5 - - TRBV18 TGTGCCAGCTCAGGAGGGAATGAAGAGACCCAGTACTTC CASSGGNEETQYF
11 TRBJ2-7 - - TRBV11-2 TGTGCCAGCAGCGTCTTTTGCGAGCAGTACTTC CASSVFCEQYF
15 TRBJ2-5 - - TRBV2 TGTGCCAGCAGCGGGGGTGGACTCCGAAGGGAGACCCAGTACTTC CASSGGGLRRETQYF
13 TRBJ1-2 - - TRBV6-6 TGTGCCAGCAGAGTCTCAGGGGACTATGGCTACACCTTC CASRVSGDYGYTF
16 TRBJ2-2 - TRBD1 TRBV24-1 TGTGCCACCAGTGACATGACAGGGTCCGGCACCAGGGAGCTGTTTTTT CATSDMTGSGTRELFF
16 TRBJ2-3 - TRBD1 TRBV9 TGTGCCAGCAGCCCCGGGACAGGCCTGCGCACAGATACGCAGTATTTT CASSPGTGLRTDTQYF
13 TRBJ2-2 - - TRBV5-4 TGTGCCAGCAGCTTCCGAGGGCCCGGGGAGCTGTTTTTT CASSFRGPGELFF
11 TRBJ2-4 - - TRBV6-2/TRBV6-3 TGTGCCAGCAGTTTCAAACTAGTCACGTACTTC CASSFKLVTYF
15 TRBJ1-1 - - TRBV5-1 TGCGCCAGCAGCGCCGTGAGGCTCATGAACACTGAAGCTTTCTTT CASSAVRLMNTEAFF
15 TRBJ2-3 - TRBD2 TRBV19 TGTGCCAGTAGTATCGGGAGGAGACAAGGGGATACGCAGTATTTT CASSIGRRQGDTQYF
15 TRBJ2-1 once TRBD2 TRBV11-3 TGTGCCAGCAGCTTAGGACTAGCGGGAGGATATGAGCAGTTCTTC CASSLGLAGGYEQFF
17 TRBJ2-5 - TRBD1 TRBV7-9 TGTGCCAGCAGCTTTGGGGCCGGGACAGGGGTCTCAGAGACCCAGTACTTC CASSFGAGTGVSETQYF
18 TRBJ1-2 - - TRBV9 TGTGCCAGCAGCCTCCATCTCACGGCAGGGAACGGACGTCGAGGCTACACCTTC CASSLHLTAGNGRRGYTF
15 TRBJ2-3 - TRBD1 TRBV10-2 TGCGCCAGCAGAAGCCGGGACAGGGGCACAGATACGCAGTATTTT CASRSRDRGTDTQYF
13 TRBJ2-7 - TRBD1 TRBV27 TGTGCCAGCAGCTTACGGTGGGACAGCGAGCAGTACTTC CASSLRWDSEQYF
14 TRBJ2-3 - - TRBV6-5 TGTGCCAGCGGCTTAACTAGTAGCACAGATACGCAGTATTTT CASGLTSSTDTQYF
16 TRBJ1-5 - - TRBV6-6 TGTGCCAGCAGTTACGGACAGCCATATAGCAATCAGCCCCAGCATTTT CASSYGQPYSNQPQHF
18 TRBJ2-1 - TRBD2 TRBV5-6 TGTGCCAGCAGCTTGTTCGGACTAGCGGGGGGGCAGGACAATGAGCAGTTCTTC CASSLFGLAGGQDNEQFF
15 TRBJ1-6 few - TRBV7-9 TGTGCCAGCCTCCCCGGCAGGGCGACTAATTCACCCCTCCACTTT CASLPGRATNSPLHF
16 TRBJ2-2 - TRBD2 TRBV7-2 TGTGCCAGCAGCTTAATAACTAGCGGATCGACCGGGGAGCTGTTTTTT CASSLITSGSTGELFF
18 TRBJ2-2 - TRBD1 TRBV3-1/TRBV3-2 TGTGCCAGCAGCCAAGAAGGGATCTACAGGGGGAGGACCGGGGAGCTGTTTTTT CASSQEGIYRGRTGELFF
15 TRBJ1-5 - - TRBV6-5 TGTGCCAGCAGAAGAGACAGGAATAGCAATCAGCCCCAGCATTTT CASRRDRNSNQPQHF
16 TRBJ2-2 few - TRBV3-1/TRBV3-2 TGTGCCAGCAGCCAAGATGGCGGGGTATTTGCCGGGGAGCTGTTTTTT CASSQDGGVFAGELFF
16 TRBJ2-7 - TRBD1 TRBV19 TGTGCCAGTAGCCTAGTATACGGGACAGGGTCCTACGAGCAGTACTTC CASSLVYGTGSYEQYF
13 TRBJ2-5 - - TRBV6-5 TGTGCCAGCAGTTACAAGGGGCAAGAGACCCAGTACTTC CASSYKGQETQYF
15 TRBJ2-2 - - TRBV21-1 TGTGCCAGCAGCAAAGCGCGGGCAGCTACCGGGGAGCTGTTTTTT CASSKARAATGELFF
15 TRBJ2-5 - TRBD2 TRBV10-3 TGTGCCATCAGTGAGGGACTAGCGACCGGGGAGACCCAGTACTTC CAISEGLATGETQYF
12 TRBJ2-7 - - TRBV19 TGTGCCAGTAGCCCCTCCGGGGGCGAGCAGTACTTC CASSPSGGEQYF
14 TRBJ1-5 - - TRBV20-1 TGCAGTGCTAGTGCCCGGTATAGCAATCAGCCCCAGCATTTT CSASARYSNQPQHF
15 TRBJ1-2 once - TRBV19 TGTGCCAGTAGTATTCCGATGGACAGCGACTATGGCTACACCTTC CASSIPMDSDYGYTF
14 TRBJ1-1 - - TRBV7-9 TGTGCCAGCAGCTCCGGGGGGGAGAACACTGAAGCTTTCTTT CASSSGGENTEAFF
15 TRBJ2-7 - - TRBV6-5 TGTGCCAGCATTTCCACAGGGGTCGGGGGTACGGAGCAGTACTTC CASISTGVGGTEQYF
10 TRBJ2-1 - - TRBV29-1 TGCAGCGTTGAACAGGATGAGCAGTTCTTC CSVEQDEQFF
15 TRBJ1-1 - - TRBV15 TGTGCCACCAGCAGCCGGGGGGGACCGAACACTGAAGCTTTCTTT CATSSRGGPNTEAFF
12 TRBJ1-6 once - TRBV19 TGTGCCAGTTCGGGTCCGAATTCACCCCTCCACTTT CASSGPNSPLHF
15 TRBJ2-7 - TRBD1 TRBV6-5 TGTGCCAGCAGTCACGACAGGGTTCCCTCCTACGAGCAGTACTTC CASSHDRVPSYEQYF
17 TRBJ2-3 - TRBD2 TRBV7-9 TGTGCCAGCAGCTTAGACTTGGGCGGGGGGGCTGAAGATACGCAGTATTTT CASSLDLGGGAEDTQYF
15 TRBJ1-3 - TRBD1 TRBV2 TGTGCCAGCAGCGGACAGGGGGCGGGTGGAAACACCATATATTTT CASSGQGAGGNTIYF
18 TRBJ2-2 - TRBD1 TRBV19 TGTGCCAGTAGTGCCTCAGGGGGCGGGATGATATCTTCCGGGGAGCTGTTTTTT CASSASGGGMISSGELFF
14 TRBJ2-1 once TRBD2 TRBV2 TGTGCCAGCAGTCTGGGACTACCGTACAATGAGCAGTTCTTC CASSLGLPYNEQFF
13 TRBJ2-4 - TRBD1 TRBV7-9 TGTGCCAGCGAGGGGGCCGCCAAAAACATTCAGTACTTC CASEGAAKNIQYF
13 TRBJ1-2 - TRBD1 TRBV14 TGTGCCAGCAGCCTCCGGGACAGAGAAGGCTACACCTTC CASSLRDREGYTF
14 TRBJ1-1 - TRBD1 TRBV28 TGTGCCAGCAGTCCACAGGGGATTGGTGCTGAAGCTTTCTTT CASSPQGIGAEAFF
14 TRBJ1-1 - - TRBV11-2 TGTGCCAGCAGCTTAGGAGACTTCGGCACTGAAGCTTTCTTT CASSLGDFGTEAFF
12 TRBJ2-7 - TRBD2 TRBV29-1 TGCAGCGCTTTAGGGACTACCTACGAGCAGTACTTC CSALGTTYEQYF
16 TRBJ2-1 - - TRBV6-2/TRBV6-3 TGTGCCAGCAGCTCCCTTTGGGGGGAGGTGCGCAATGAGCAGTTCTTC CASSSLWGEVRNEQFF
20 TRBJ2-2 - - TRBV30 TGTGCCTGGAGTACCTTACCGCGAAGACTCAGGGGAGGGGACACCGGGGAGCTGTTTTTT CAWSTLPRRLRGGDTGELFF